The rows below give T cell receptor beta chains drawn from one sample of a study of blood T cell repertoires in COVID-19. TCRdb's table, derived via immunoSEQ multiplex PCR, lists solely in-frame clones and lacks some. Of roughly 250,000 clones in the sample, about 91% were seen once. The sequenced material came from peripheral blood. Every receptor here comes from a person aged 18 to 29 with COVID-19, enrolled during active disease. The CDR3 runs from the conserved cysteine through the conserved F or W. The order of the fields is D gene, V gene, J gene, clone size, CDR3 protein, CDR3 DNA. D genes are given only for firm matches. Size tells how often a clone was seen (once, few, many) or the class of an expanded clone, and some rows leave it out.

TRBD2	TRBV5-1	TRBJ2-2	NA	CASSPTSGSTGELFF	TGCGCCAGCAGCCCGACTAGCGGGAGCACCGGGGAGCTGTTTTTT
NA	TRBV4-1	TRBJ1-2	NA	CASSQIGRAGNYGYTF	TGCGCCAGCAGCCAAATCGGCAGGGCCGGGAACTATGGCTACACCTTC
NA	TRBV5-1	TRBJ1-1	NA	CASSLVLNTEAFF	TGCGCCAGCAGCTTGGTATTGAACACTGAAGCTTTCTTT
NA	TRBV6-1	TRBJ1-1	NA	CASSEAQGLRGEAEAFF	TGTGCCAGCAGTGAAGCGCAAGGGCTTCGGGGTGAGGCTGAAGCTTTCTTT
TRBD2	TRBV5-1	TRBJ2-1	NA	CASSLPQFAGDFNEQFF	TGCGCCAGCAGCTTGCCCCAGTTTGCGGGGGATTTCAATGAGCAGTTCTTC
TRBD2	TRBV5-4	TRBJ2-4	NA	CASSLTRTSEGGVNIQYF	TGTGCCAGCAGCTTGACCCGGACTAGCGAAGGGGGAGTTAACATTCAGTACTTC
TRBD2	TRBV19	TRBJ2-1	once	CASSIGLGLAVYNEQFF	TGTGCCAGTAGTATAGGATTGGGGCTAGCGGTATACAATGAGCAGTTCTTC
NA	TRBV28	TRBJ2-3	NA	CASTLLRGSGDTQYF	TGTGCCAGCACTCTCCTGAGGGGGAGTGGAGATACGCAGTATTTT
TRBD1	TRBV6-1	TRBJ2-4	NA	CASSETGGASAKNIQYF	TGTGCCAGCAGTGAGACAGGGGGCGCGTCGGCCAAAAACATTCAGTACTTC
TRBD1	TRBV7-9	TRBJ1-1	NA	CASSLNRGQTEAFF	TGTGCCAGCAGCTTAAACAGGGGGCAAACTGAAGCTTTCTTT